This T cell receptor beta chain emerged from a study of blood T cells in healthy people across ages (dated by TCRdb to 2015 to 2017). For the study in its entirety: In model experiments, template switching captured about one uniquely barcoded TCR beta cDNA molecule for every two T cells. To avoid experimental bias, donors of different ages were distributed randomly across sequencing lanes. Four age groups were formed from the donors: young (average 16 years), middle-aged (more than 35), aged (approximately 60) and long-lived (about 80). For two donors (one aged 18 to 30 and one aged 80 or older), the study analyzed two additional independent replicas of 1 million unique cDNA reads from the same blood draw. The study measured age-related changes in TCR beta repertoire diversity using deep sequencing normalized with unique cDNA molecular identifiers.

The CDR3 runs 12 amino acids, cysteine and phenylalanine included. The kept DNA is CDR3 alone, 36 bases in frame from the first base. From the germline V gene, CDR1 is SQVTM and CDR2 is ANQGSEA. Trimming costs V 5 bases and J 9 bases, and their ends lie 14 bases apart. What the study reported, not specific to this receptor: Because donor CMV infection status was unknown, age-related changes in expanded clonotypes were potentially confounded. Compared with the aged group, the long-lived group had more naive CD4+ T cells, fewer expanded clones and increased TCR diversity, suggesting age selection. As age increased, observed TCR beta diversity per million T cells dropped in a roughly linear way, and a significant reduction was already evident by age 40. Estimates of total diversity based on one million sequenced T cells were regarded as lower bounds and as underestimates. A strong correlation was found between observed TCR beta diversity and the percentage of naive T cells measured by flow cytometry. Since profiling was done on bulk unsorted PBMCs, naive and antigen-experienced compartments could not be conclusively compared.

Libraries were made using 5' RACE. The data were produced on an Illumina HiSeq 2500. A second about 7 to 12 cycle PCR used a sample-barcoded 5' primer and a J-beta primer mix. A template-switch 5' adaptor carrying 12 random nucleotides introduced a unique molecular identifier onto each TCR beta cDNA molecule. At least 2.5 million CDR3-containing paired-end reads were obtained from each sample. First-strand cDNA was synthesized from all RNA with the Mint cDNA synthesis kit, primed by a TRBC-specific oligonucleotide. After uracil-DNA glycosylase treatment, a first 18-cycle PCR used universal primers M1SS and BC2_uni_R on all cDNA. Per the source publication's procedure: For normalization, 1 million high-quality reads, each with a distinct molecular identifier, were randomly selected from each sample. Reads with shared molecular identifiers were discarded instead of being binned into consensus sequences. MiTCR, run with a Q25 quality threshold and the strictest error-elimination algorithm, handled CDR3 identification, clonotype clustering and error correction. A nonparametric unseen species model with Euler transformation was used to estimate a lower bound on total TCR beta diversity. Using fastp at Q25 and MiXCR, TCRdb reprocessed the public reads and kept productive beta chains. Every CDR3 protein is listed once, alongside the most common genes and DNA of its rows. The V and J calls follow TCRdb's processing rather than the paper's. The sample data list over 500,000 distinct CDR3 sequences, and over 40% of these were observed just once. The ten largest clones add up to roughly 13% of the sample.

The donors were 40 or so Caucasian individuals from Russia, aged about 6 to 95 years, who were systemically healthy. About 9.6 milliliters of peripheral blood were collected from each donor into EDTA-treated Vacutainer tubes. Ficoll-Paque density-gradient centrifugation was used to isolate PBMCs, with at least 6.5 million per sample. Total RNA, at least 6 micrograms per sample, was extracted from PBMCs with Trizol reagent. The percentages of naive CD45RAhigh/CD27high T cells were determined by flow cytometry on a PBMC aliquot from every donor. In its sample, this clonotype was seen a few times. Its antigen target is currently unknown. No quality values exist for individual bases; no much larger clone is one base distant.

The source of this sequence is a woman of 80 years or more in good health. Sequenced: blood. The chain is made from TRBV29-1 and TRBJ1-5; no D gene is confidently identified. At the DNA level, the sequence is TGCAGCGTTATATACACCGGGATGCCCCAGCATTTT. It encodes CSVIYTGMPQHF.